This entry is about one T cell receptor (beta chain). This entry comes from a study of blood T cell repertoires in COVID-19. Trimming removed 2 bases at V and 4 bases at J, with 20 bases between. Germline V CDR1 and CDR2: GTSNPN, SVGIG (reference sequence). The length of the CDR3 is 16 residues. Sequencing was performed with immunoSEQ multiplex PCR; in TCRdb, only in-frame clones are kept and a portion is missing. This sample has fewer than 200,000 clones; under 85% occur once, and the top ten carry roughly 9.8%. V is TRBV30 and J is TRBJ1-2, with TRBD1 as a possible D gene (6 bases). This sequence originates from a woman older than 75 with acute or convalescent COVID-19. Sequencing used peripheral blood. The CDR3 loop is CAWSRRAGDGGYGYTF. The CDR3 DNA follows: TGTGCCTGGAGTCGCCGGGCAGGGGATGGAGGCTATGGCTACACCTTC.